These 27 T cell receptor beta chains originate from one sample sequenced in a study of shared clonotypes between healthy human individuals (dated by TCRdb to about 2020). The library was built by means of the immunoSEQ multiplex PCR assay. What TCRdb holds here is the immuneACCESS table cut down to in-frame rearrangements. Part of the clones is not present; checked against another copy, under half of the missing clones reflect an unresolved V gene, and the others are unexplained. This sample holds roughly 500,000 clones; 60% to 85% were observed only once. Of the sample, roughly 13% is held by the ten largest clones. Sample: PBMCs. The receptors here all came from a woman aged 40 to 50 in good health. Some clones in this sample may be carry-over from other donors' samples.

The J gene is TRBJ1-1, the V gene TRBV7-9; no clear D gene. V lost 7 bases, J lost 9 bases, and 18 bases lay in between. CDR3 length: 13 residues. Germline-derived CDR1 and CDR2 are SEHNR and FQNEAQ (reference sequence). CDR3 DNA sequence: TGTGCCAGCATCCACCCGCAGACGGCGCAAGCTTTCTTT. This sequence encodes CASIHPQTAQAFF. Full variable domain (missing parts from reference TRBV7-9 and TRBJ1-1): DTGVSQNPRHKITKRGQNVTFRCDPISEHNRLYWYRQTLGQGPEFLTYFQNEAQLEKSRLLSDRFSAERPKGSFSTLEIQRTEQGDSAMYLCASIHPQTAQAFFGQGTRLTVV.

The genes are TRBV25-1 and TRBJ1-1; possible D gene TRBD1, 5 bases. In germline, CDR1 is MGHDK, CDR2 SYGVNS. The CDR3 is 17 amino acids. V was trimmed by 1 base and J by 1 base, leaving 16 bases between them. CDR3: CASSEWGRGRQNTEAFF. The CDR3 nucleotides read TGTGCCAGCAGTGAATGGGGGAGGGGACGGCAGAACACTGAAGCTTTCTTT.

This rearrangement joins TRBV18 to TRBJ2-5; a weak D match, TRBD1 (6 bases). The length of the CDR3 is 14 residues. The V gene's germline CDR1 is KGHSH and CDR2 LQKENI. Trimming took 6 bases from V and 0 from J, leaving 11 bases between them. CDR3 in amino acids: CASSTGTNQETQYF. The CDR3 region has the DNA TGTGCCAGCTCCACCGGGACAAACCAAGAGACCCAGTACTTC. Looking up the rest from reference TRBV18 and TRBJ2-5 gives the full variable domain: NAGVMQNPRHLVRRRGQEARLRCSPMKGHSHVYWYRQLPEEGLKFMVYLQKENIIDESGMPKERFSAEFPKEGPSILRIQQVVRGDSAAYFCASSTGTNQETQYFGPGTRLLVL.

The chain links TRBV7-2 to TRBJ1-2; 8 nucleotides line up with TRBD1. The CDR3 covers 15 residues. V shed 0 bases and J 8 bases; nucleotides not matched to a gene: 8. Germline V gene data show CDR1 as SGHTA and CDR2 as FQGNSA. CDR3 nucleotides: TGTGCCAGCAGCTTAGCGGGCCAGGGGACAGGAGGCTACACCTTC. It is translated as CASSLAGQGTGGYTF.

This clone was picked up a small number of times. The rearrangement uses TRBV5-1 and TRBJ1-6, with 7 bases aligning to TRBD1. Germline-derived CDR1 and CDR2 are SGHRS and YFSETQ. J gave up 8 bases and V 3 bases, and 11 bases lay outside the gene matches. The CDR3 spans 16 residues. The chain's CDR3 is CASSYSPTGEDSPLHF. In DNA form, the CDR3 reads TGCGCCAGCAGCTATAGCCCCACAGGGGAAGATTCACCCCTCCACTTT.

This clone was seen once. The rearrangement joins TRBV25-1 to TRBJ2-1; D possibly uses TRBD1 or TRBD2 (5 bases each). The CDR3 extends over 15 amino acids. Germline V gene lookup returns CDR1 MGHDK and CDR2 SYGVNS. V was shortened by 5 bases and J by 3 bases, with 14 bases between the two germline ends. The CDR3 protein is CASSSPGTYYNEQFF. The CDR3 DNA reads TGTGCCAGCAGTTCTCCCGGGACCTACTACAATGAGCAGTTCTTC.

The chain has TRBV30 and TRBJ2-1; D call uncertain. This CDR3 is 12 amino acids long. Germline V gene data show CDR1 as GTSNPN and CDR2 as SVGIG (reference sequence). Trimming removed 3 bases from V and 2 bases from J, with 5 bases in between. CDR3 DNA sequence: TGTGCCTGGAGGGCCCCCTACAATGAGCAGTTCTTC. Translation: CAWRAPYNEQFF.

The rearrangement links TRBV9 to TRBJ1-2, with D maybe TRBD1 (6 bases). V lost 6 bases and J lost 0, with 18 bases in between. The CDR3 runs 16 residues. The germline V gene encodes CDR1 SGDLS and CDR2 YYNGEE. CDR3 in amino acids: CASKRGGDGANYGYTF. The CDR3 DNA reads TGTGCCAGCAAGAGGGGGGGAGACGGTGCTAACTATGGCTACACCTTC.

The CDR3 DNA is TGCAGCGTTAGAGAGACTGCCGTCAGCACCGGGGAGCTGTTTTTT. This gives the protein CSVRETAVSTGELFF. J is TRBJ2-2 and V is TRBV29-1; D is undetermined. V shed 5 bases and J shed 4 bases, with 17 bases lying between them. Per the germline V gene, CDR1 is SQVTM and CDR2 is ANQGSEA. The CDR3 is made up of 15 amino acids.

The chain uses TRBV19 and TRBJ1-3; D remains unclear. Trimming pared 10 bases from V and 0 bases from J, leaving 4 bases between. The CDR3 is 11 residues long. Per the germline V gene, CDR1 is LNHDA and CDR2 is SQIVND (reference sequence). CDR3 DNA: TGTGCCACCATCTCTGGAAACACCATATATTTT. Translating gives CATISGNTIYF.

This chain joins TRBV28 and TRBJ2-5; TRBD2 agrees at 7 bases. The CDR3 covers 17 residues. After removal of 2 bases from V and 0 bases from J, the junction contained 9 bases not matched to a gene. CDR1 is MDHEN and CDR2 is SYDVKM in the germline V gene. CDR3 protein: CASSLPILLADQETQYF. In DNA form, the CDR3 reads TGTGCCAGCAGTTTACCAATCCTTCTAGCGGACCAAGAGACCCAGTACTTC. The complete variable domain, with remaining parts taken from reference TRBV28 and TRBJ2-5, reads DVKVTQSSRYLVKRTGEKVFLECVQDMDHENMFWYRQDPGLGLRLIYFSYDVKMKEKGDIPEGYSVSREKKERFSLILESASTNQTSMYLCASSLPILLADQETQYFGPGTRLLVL.

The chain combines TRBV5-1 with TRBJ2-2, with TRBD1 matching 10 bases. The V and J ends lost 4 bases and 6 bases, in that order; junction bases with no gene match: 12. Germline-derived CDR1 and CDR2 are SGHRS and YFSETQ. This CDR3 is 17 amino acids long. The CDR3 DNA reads TGCGCCAGCAGCATACTCTCCGGGACAGGGGAGGCCGGGGAGCTGTTTTTT. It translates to CASSILSGTGEAGELFF.

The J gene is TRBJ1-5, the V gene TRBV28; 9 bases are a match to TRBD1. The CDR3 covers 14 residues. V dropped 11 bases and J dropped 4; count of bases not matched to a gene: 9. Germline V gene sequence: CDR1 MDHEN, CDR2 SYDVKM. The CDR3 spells CAGTGTGKNQPQHF. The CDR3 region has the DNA TGTGCCGGCACCGGGACAGGGAAAAATCAGCCCCAGCATTTT.

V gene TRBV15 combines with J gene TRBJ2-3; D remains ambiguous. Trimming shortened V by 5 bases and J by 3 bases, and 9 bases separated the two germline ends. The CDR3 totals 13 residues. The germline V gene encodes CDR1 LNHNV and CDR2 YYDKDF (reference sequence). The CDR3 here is CATSPRGTDTQYF. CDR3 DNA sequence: TGTGCCACCAGCCCTCGCGGTACAGATACGCAGTATTTT.

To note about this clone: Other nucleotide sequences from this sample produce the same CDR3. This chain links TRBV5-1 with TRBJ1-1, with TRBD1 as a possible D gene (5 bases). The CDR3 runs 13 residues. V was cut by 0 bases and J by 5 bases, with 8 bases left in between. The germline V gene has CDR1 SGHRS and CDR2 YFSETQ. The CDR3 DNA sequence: TGCGCCAGCAGCTTGGGACAGAAAACTGAAGCTTTCTTT. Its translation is CASSLGQKTEAFF.

The CDR3 DNA is TGTGCCAGCAGTTCACAGGGGGCTGAAGCTTTCTTT. Translated: CASSSQGAEAFF. The rearrangement uses TRBV6-5 and TRBJ1-1, with 8 bases fitting TRBD1. Germline lookup yields CDR1 MNHEY and CDR2 SVGAGI. The CDR3 contains 12 residues. The trim removed 4 bases at V and 6 bases at J, leaving 1 base unmatched.

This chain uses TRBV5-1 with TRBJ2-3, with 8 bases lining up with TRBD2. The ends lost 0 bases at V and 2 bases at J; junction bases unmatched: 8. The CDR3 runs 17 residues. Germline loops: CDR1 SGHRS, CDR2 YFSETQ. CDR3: CASSLVASGGFTDTQYF. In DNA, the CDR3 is TGCGCCAGCAGCTTGGTAGCCAGCGGGGGATTCACAGATACGCAGTATTTT.

As DNA, the CDR3 is TGTGCCAGCAGCTTAGCGGGTCCTGAAGCTTTCTTT. Its translation: CASSLAGPEAFF. V usage is TRBV11-2 and J usage is TRBJ1-1; D ambiguous. The CDR3 is 12 amino acids. Trimming cost V 1 base and J 6 bases, with 6 bases left between them. Per the germline V gene, CDR1 is SGHAT and CDR2 is FQNNGV.

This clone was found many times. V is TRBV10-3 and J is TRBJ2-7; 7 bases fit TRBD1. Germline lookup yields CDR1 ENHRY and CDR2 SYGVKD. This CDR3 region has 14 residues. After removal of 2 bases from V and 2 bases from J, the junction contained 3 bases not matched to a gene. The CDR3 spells CAISEGDRTYEQYF. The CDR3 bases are TGTGCCATCAGTGAGGGGGACAGAACCTACGAGCAGTACTTC.

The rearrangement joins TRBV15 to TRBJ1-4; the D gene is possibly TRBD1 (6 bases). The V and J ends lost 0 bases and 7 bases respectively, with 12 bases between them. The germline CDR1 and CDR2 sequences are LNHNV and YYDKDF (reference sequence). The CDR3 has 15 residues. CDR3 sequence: CATSRDRGGGEKLFF. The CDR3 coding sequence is TGTGCCACCAGCAGAGACCGAGGGGGTGGTGAAAAACTGTTTTTT.

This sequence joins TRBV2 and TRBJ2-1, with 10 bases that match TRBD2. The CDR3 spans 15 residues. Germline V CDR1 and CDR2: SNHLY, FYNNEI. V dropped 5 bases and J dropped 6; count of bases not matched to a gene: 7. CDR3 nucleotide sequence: TGTGCCAGCAGTTTTACTAGCGGGAAACCCAATGAGCAGTTCTTC. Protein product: CASSFTSGKPNEQFF.

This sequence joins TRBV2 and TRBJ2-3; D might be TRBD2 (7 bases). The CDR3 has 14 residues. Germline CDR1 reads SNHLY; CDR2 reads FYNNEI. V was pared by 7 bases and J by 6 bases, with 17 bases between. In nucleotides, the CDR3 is TGTGCCAGCACCGGACAGTTGGGGGGGGATACGCAGTATTTT. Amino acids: CASTGQLGGDTQYF.

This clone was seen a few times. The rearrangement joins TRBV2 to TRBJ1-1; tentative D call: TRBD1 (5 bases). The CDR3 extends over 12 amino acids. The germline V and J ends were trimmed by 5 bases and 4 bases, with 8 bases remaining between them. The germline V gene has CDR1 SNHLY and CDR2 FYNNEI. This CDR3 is CASSLGPTEAFF. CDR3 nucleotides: TGTGCCAGCAGTCTGGGGCCCACTGAAGCTTTCTTT.

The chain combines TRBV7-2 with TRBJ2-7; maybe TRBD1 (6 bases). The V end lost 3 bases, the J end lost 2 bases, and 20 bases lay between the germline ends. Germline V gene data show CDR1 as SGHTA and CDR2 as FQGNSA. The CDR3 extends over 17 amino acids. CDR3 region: CASSLWGRVRMTYEQYF. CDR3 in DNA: TGTGCCAGCAGCTTGTGGGGGCGCGTCAGAATGACCTACGAGCAGTACTTC.

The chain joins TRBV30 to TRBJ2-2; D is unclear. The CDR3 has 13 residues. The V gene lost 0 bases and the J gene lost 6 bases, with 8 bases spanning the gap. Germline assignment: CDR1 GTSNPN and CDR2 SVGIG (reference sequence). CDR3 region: CAWSVRDAGELFF. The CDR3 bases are TGTGCCTGGAGTGTAAGGGATGCCGGGGAGCTGTTTTTT.

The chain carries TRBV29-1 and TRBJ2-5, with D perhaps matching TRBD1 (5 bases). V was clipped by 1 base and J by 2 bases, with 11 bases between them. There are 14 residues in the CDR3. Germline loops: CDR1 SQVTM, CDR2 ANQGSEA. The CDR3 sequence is CSVEGLRGQETQYF. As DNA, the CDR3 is TGCAGCGTTGAAGGTCTTAGGGGACAAGAGACCCAGTACTTC.

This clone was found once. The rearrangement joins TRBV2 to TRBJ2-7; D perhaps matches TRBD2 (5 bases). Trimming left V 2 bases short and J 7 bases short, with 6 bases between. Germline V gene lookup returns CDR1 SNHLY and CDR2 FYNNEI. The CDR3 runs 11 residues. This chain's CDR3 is CASSETGEQYF. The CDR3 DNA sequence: TGTGCCAGCAGTGAAACGGGGGAGCAGTACTTC.